The present T cell receptor (beta chain) was sequenced within a study of Ad26.COV2.S vaccination and SARS-CoV-2 variants. The CDR3 loop spans 15 amino acids. The ends were cut back, 6 bases at V and 0 bases at J, with 15 bases in the middle. CDR1 SQVTM and CDR2 ANQGSEA come from the germline V gene. TCRdb keeps only in-frame clones here, not all; method: immunoSEQ multiplex PCR. The table records hundreds of thousands of clones, roughly 94% of them present only once. The clonotype comes from a human donor who had recovered from COVID-19. Specimen: peripheral blood, collected after recovery from COVID-19. The J gene is TRBJ2-1, the V gene TRBV29-1; D possibly matches TRBD1 or TRBD2 (5 bases each). The CDR3 bases are TGCAGCGTCGCAACCGGGGCTAGCTCCTACAATGAGCAGTTCTTC. Its translation: CSVATGASSYNEQFF.